This T cell receptor (beta chain) was sequenced during a study of patients and donors after allogeneic stem cell transplantation. Trimming pared 0 bases from V and 4 bases from J, leaving 0 bases between. Germline CDR1 reads SEHNR; CDR2 reads FQNEAQ (reference sequence). The CDR3 consists of 11 residues. TCRdb redid the calling of the RT-PCR reads with MiXCR, one entry per CDR3 protein. This repertoire shows tens of thousands of distinct CDR3 sequences, about 48% found once; its top ten account for around 55%. V is TRBV7-9 and J is TRBJ1-1; D gene unclear. Sequenced: blood, either unsorted or a sorted T cell fraction (not recorded which). The sequence was collected from a human donor who was either an allogeneic HSCT recipient or a stem cell or donor lymphocyte infusion donor (not recorded which). It is not recorded whose cells these are; they may come from a transplant donor. The CDR3, as DNA: TGTGCCAGCAGCTTAGCCACTGAAGCTTTCTTT. It translates to CASSLATEAFF. The variable domain in full, with the rest retrieved from reference TRBV7-9 and TRBJ1-1, is DTGVSQNPRHKITKRGQNVTFRCDPISEHNRLYWYRQTLGQGPEFLTYFQNEAQLEKSRLLSDRFSAERPKGSFSTLEIQRTEQGDSAMYLCASSLATEAFFGQGTRLTVV.